The 3 T cell receptor beta chains below all came from one sample that was sequenced in a study of shared clonotypes between healthy human individuals. Using immunoSEQ multiplex PCR, the repertoire was profiled, and TCRdb retains in-frame clones only, with some absent. The repertoire has 550,000 to 650,000 clones, roughly 95% of them found once; the top ten carry about 0.11%. CD45RO-negative CD8 cells positively selected for CCR7 made up the naive population, which excluded terminally differentiated effector memory CD45RA+ cells. Sequencing used naive CD8+ T cells sorted from blood. These TCRs come from a woman in her 30s in good health.

The rearrangement links TRBV6-5 to TRBJ2-7; D tentatively fits TRBD1 or TRBD2 (5 bases each). Germline-derived CDR1 and CDR2 are MNHEY and SVGAGI. The CDR3 has 12 amino acids. V was clipped by 4 bases and J by 6 bases, with 10 bases between them. The CDR3 DNA is TGTGCCAGCAGTTTGGGGGAAGGCGAGCAGTACTTC. As protein: CASSLGEGEQYF.

The gene calls are TRBV6-1 and TRBJ2-7; the match to TRBD2 covers 7 bases. V lost 1 base to trimming and J lost 0 bases; unmatched junction nucleotides: 6. CDR3 length: 16 residues. In germline, CDR1 is MNHNS, CDR2 SASEGT. The CDR3 loop is CASSEDSGLSSYEQYF. Here the CDR3 DNA reads TGTGCCAGCAGTGAAGATAGCGGGCTTAGCTCCTACGAGCAGTACTTC.

The chain joins TRBV6-6 to TRBJ2-2; unclear D gene. Trimming cost V 2 bases and J 7 bases, with 8 bases left between them. This CDR3 has 13 amino acids. The germline V gene encodes CDR1 MNHNY and CDR2 SVGAGI (reference sequence). This CDR3 is CASSYGLFGELFF. DNA for the CDR3: TGTGCCAGCAGTTACGGATTGTTCGGGGAGCTGTTTTTT.